One and the same sample provided the 23 T cell receptor beta chains below, sequenced in a study of blood T cell repertoires in COVID-19. Data came from immunoSEQ multiplex PCR; TCRdb stores just in-frame clones and leaves some out. The sample holds under 50,000 clones, 92% seen once. The sample was peripheral blood. These receptor sequences come from a human donor in a cohort sampled during active COVID-19.

This sequence joins TRBV29-1 and TRBJ2-3; TRBD1 matches at 10 bases. This CDR3 has 16 amino acids. The junction had 9 bases not matched to a gene; V was cut back by 5 bases and J by 1 base. Germline CDR1 and CDR2: SQVTM and ANQGSEA. This CDR3 is CSVLGRQGARTDTQYF. CDR3 sequence (DNA): TGCAGCGTTTTGGGGAGACAGGGGGCTCGCACAGATACGCAGTATTTT.

This chain uses TRBV4-3 with TRBJ2-1; 14 positions agree with TRBD2. Germline V lookup: CDR1 LGHNA, CDR2 YSLEER. V was pared by 3 bases and J by 0 bases, with 4 bases of the junction left unmatched. The CDR3 consists of 18 residues. CDR3 sequence: CASSHRTSGRSSYNEQFF. The CDR3 DNA reads TGCGCCAGCAGCCACCGGACTAGCGGGAGGAGCTCCTACAATGAGCAGTTCTTC.

The chain combines TRBV6-5 with TRBJ1-1; perhaps TRBD1 as D (6 bases). The CDR3 loop spans 14 amino acids. V was shortened by 2 bases and J by 5 bases, with 12 bases between the two germline ends. Germline CDR1 and CDR2: MNHEY and SVGAGI. This CDR3 reads CASSYRGAQTEAFF. The CDR3 DNA reads TGTGCCAGCAGTTACCGGGGGGCCCAGACTGAAGCTTTCTTT.

The rearrangement joins TRBV3-1 (or the pseudogene TRBV3-2) to TRBJ1-5; D remains unclear. Trimming took off 7 bases at V and 11 bases at J, with 3 bases between the two ends. This CDR3 spans 8 amino acids. The V gene's germline CDR1 is LGHDT and CDR2 YNNKEL (reference sequence). CDR3 in amino acids: CASTSQHF. The CDR3, as DNA: TGTGCCAGCACTTCCCAGCATTTT.

This chain joins TRBV19 and TRBJ1-1; 7 bases match TRBD1. The CDR3 contains 13 residues. The junction had 3 bases not matched to a gene; V was cut back by 5 bases and J by 3 bases. The germline V gene encodes CDR1 LNHDA and CDR2 SQIVND (reference sequence). CDR3 residues: CASSQTGYTEAFF. CDR3 DNA: TGTGCCAGTAGTCAGACAGGGTACACTGAAGCTTTCTTT.

The chain recombines TRBV2 with TRBJ1-5, with no clear D. CDR3 length equals 14 residues. Trimming stripped 3 bases from V and 4 bases from J, with 10 bases between. Germline V gene data show CDR1 as SNHLY and CDR2 as FYNNEI. CDR3: CASSDDGRNQPQHF. In nucleotides, the CDR3 is TGTGCCAGCAGTGACGATGGGAGGAATCAGCCCCAGCATTTT.

The genes are TRBV5-5 and TRBJ1-2; D may be TRBD1 (5 bases). The CDR3 consists of 13 residues. In germline, CDR1 is SGHKS, CDR2 YYEKEE (reference sequence). Trimming pared 5 bases from V and 8 bases from J, leaving 16 bases between. CDR3 nucleotides: TGTGCCAGCAGGTTGAGTGAATGGGGCGGCTACACCTTC. This gives the protein CASRLSEWGGYTF.

The rearrangement links TRBV5-6 to TRBJ2-3, with 9 bases matching TRBD1. V gave up 4 bases and J gave up 0 bases; unmatched junction bases: 6. The CDR3 extends over 16 amino acids. The germline V gene has CDR1 SGHDT and CDR2 YYEEEE. This CDR3 reads CASSRLGTGSTDTQYF. The CDR3 DNA sequence: TGTGCCAGCAGCAGGCTCGGGACAGGGAGCACAGATACGCAGTATTTT.

The rearrangement links TRBV9 to TRBJ2-5, with 7 bases that match TRBD2. Trimming took 0 bases from V and 7 from J; bases not matched to a gene: 9. The CDR3 sequence is 15 residues long. Germline V lookup: CDR1 SGDLS, CDR2 YYNGEE. CDR3 coding DNA: TGTGCCAGCAGCGTAGAACCTAGCGGCGCGGGGACCCAGTACTTC. This translates into CASSVEPSGAGTQYF.

The chain recombines TRBV5-1 with TRBJ2-3, with a weak D call TRBD2 (5 bases). This CDR3 region has 14 residues. Deletions cut 4 bases from V and 1 base from J, with 10 bases between. Germline values: CDR1 SGHRS, CDR2 YFSETQ. Written as DNA, the CDR3 is TGCGCCAGCAGCGGGGATAGCGGCACAGATACGCAGTATTTT. Residues: CASSGDSGTDTQYF.

The chain uses TRBV10-3 and TRBJ1-5, with D maybe TRBD1 (6 bases). V was pared by 0 bases and J by 11 bases, with 14 bases between. Germline V CDR1 and CDR2: ENHRY, SYGVKD. This CDR3 has 14 residues. The CDR3 region has the DNA TGTGCCATCAGTGAGTCAGAATCAGGGGAAGCCCAGCATTTT. Amino acids: CAISESESGEAQHF.

The chain has TRBV19 and TRBJ1-2; D uncertain. Germline CDR1 is LNHDA and CDR2 is SQIVND (reference sequence). The V and J ends lost 6 bases and 3 bases respectively, with 14 bases between them. CDR3 length: 14 amino acids. Here the CDR3 DNA reads TGTGCCAGTAGCCCGGGGATCGAGGACTATGGCTACACCTTC. Translated: CASSPGIEDYGYTF. Variable domain in full (rest from reference TRBV19 and TRBJ1-2): DGGITQSPKYLFRKEGQNVTLSCEQNLNHDAMYWYRQDPGQGLRLIYYSQIVNDFQKGDIAEGYSVSREKKESFPLTVTSAQKNPTAFYLCASSPGIEDYGYTFGSGTRLTVV.

The chain couples TRBV7-9 to TRBJ1-6; no clear D gene. CDR3 size: 14 residues. Per the germline V gene, CDR1 is SEHNR and CDR2 is FQNEAQ (reference sequence). Trimming left V 1 base short and J 7 bases short, with 8 bases between. Written as DNA, the CDR3 is TGTGCCAGCAGCTTAGAGGCGGAAAATTCACCCCTCCACTTT. Protein product: CASSLEAENSPLHF. Based on the CDR3 plus reference TRBV7-9 and TRBJ1-6, the full variable domain is DTGVSQNPRHKITKRGQNVTFRCDPISEHNRLYWYRQTLGQGPEFLTYFQNEAQLEKSRLLSDRFSAERPKGSFSTLEIQRTEQGDSAMYLCASSLEAENSPLHFGNGTRLTVT.

The chain links TRBV14 to TRBJ2-7; D call uncertain. Trimming cost V 4 bases and J 3 bases, with 10 bases left between them. This CDR3 is 13 amino acids long. From germline, CDR1 is SGHDN and CDR2 FVKESK. CDR3 nucleotides: TGTGCCAGCAGCCGATACAGTTACTACGAGCAGTACTTC. This translates into CASSRYSYYEQYF.

The chain combines TRBV10-2 with TRBJ2-7; 7 nucleotides align to TRBD1. The CDR3 runs to 12 residues. The junction had 0 bases not matched to a gene; V was cut back by 3 bases and J by 4 bases. Germline V CDR1 and CDR2: WSHSY, SAAADI. The CDR3 loop is CASSDRGYEQYF. CDR3 sequence (DNA): TGCGCCAGCAGTGACAGGGGGTACGAGCAGTACTTC.

This clone turned up a few times. The chain combines TRBV6-5 with TRBJ1-2, with D possibly being TRBD1 (6 bases). V was clipped by 7 bases and J by 4 bases, with 16 bases between them. From germline, CDR1 is MNHEY and CDR2 SVGAGI. This CDR3 comprises 14 residues. The CDR3: CASTKQGSLYGYTF. The CDR3 bases are TGTGCCAGCACCAAACAGGGCAGCCTCTATGGCTACACCTTC.

V usage is TRBV3-1 (or the pseudogene TRBV3-2) and J usage is TRBJ1-6; D unclear. This CDR3 comprises 13 residues. The V gene's germline CDR1 is LGHDT and CDR2 YNNKEL (reference sequence). Deletions cut 3 bases from V and 7 bases from J, with 7 bases between. The CDR3 sequence: CASSQHGNSPLHF. The DNA for the CDR3 is TGTGCCAGCAGCCAGCACGGGAATTCACCCCTCCACTTT.

This clone came up once. The chain has TRBV4-3 and TRBJ2-2, with 8 bases identical to TRBD2. In germline, CDR1 is LGHNA, CDR2 YSLEER. The CDR3 runs to 19 residues. Trimming cost V 1 base and J 0 bases; bases outside gene matches: 10. CDR3 nucleotides: TGCGCCAGCAGCCAAGTCCCTCGGGGGGGGGCTCCGAACACCGGGGAGCTGTTTTTT. Encoded protein: CASSQVPRGGAPNTGELFF.

J is TRBJ2-3 and V is TRBV15; 8 bases are shared with TRBD2. The CDR3 sequence is 18 residues long. The germline V gene encodes CDR1 LNHNV and CDR2 YYDKDF (reference sequence). V was pared by 0 bases and J by 0 bases, with 8 bases of the junction left unmatched. The CDR3 sequence: CATSRDKGGRLSTDTQYF. The CDR3 coding sequence is TGTGCCACCAGCAGAGATAAGGGCGGGAGGCTCAGCACAGATACGCAGTATTTT.

Here the CDR3 DNA reads TGTGCCAGCAAGAGACTAGCGGAAGATACGCAGTATTTT. As protein: CASKRLAEDTQYF. The chain combines TRBV12-3 or TRBV12-4 with TRBJ2-3, with 9 bases identical to TRBD2. Trimming took 7 bases from V and 5 from J; bases not matched to a gene: 4. CDR3 length: 13 amino acids.

This chain links TRBV15 with TRBJ1-2; 10 nucleotides line up with TRBD1. Germline CDR1 LNHNV, CDR2 YYDKDF (reference sequence). This CDR3 is built from 16 residues. The J segment lost 8 bases and the V segment lost 4 bases, leaving 13 bases of the junction unmatched. The CDR3 DNA reads TGTGCCACCAGCAAACCCTCCGGGACAGGGGTTCGGGGCTACACCTTC. Its protein is CATSKPSGTGVRGYTF.

The chain employs TRBV5-1 and TRBJ2-1, with 11 bases that match TRBD2. The CDR3 covers 17 residues. V lost 4 bases and J lost 5; bases outside the gene matches: 11. In germline, CDR1 is SGHRS, CDR2 YFSETQ. The CDR3 DNA reads as TGCGCCAGCAGCCGCCTGGGACCGGGACTAGCGGACAATGAGCAGTTCTTC. It specifies CASSRLGPGLADNEQFF. The full variable domain, with the rest looked up from reference TRBV5-1 and TRBJ2-1, is KAGVTQTPRYLIKTRGQQVTLSCSPISGHRSVSWYQQTPGQGLQFLFEYFSETQRNKGNFPGRFSGRQFSNSRSEMNVSTLELGDSALYLCASSRLGPGLADNEQFFGPGTRLTVL.

This chain joins TRBV10-3 and TRBJ1-5; D not certain. The CDR3 contains 15 residues. Germline values: CDR1 ENHRY, CDR2 SYGVKD. The germline V and J ends were trimmed by 2 bases and 0 bases, with 8 bases remaining between them. DNA for the CDR3: TGTGCCATCAGTGAGGCAGAACCTAGCAATCAGCCCCAGCATTTT. Its protein is CAISEAEPSNQPQHF.